The subject of this entry is one T cell receptor (beta chain). Its antigen is unknown. CDR1 and CDR2 (germline): SGHDN, FVKESK. There are 15 residues in the CDR3. The V gene end was trimmed by 4 bases and the J gene end by 7 bases; junction bases not matched to a gene: 6. The entry originates in a study of cytomegalovirus exposure and HLA in healthy donors. Use of 60 Vbeta and 13 Jbeta primers characterized the PCR. The data were produced by immunoSEQ multiplex PCR, yet TCRdb's version contains in-frame clones alone and is incomplete. The table records around 140,000 clones, roughly three quarters of them present only once. The study's findings and limits: The classifier reportedly diagnosed cytomegalovirus status with high sensitivity and specificity. Rarity held for most TCR sequences, but there were some public TCRs that occurred in many donors.

Input material: PBMCs. The J gene is TRBJ2-1, the V gene TRBV14, with 11 bases fitting TRBD2. This receptor was taken from a woman aged 18-30 years in good health and CMV-seronegative. The CDR3 DNA reads TGTGCCAGCAGCCCTATGACTAGCGGGGCAAATGAGCAGTTCTTC. Translation: CASSPMTSGANEQFF.